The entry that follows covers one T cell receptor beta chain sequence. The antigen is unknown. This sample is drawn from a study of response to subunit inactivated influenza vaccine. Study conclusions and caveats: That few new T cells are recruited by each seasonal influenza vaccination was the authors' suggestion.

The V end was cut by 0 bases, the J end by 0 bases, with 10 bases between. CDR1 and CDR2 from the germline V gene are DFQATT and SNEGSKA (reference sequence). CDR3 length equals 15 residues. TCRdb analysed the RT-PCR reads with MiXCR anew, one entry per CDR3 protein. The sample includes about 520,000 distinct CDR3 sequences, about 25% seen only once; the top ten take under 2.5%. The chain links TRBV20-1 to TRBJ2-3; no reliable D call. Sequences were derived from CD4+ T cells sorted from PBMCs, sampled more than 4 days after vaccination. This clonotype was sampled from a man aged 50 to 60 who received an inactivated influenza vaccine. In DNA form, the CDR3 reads TGCAGTGCTAGAGATCCTCCCGTTAGCACAGATACGCAGTATTTT. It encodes CSARDPPVSTDTQYF.